This T cell receptor (beta chain) was captured in a study of ipilimumab plus nivolumab after autologous stem cell transplantation. The V end lost 6 bases, the J end lost 4 bases, and 9 bases lay between the germline ends. Germline V CDR1 and CDR2: SNHLY, FYNNEI. The CDR3 contains 12 residues. The protocol was immunoSEQ multiplex PCR, while the TCRdb copy is restricted to in-frame clones and leaves out a portion. This sample has about 40,000 clones, with about 92% found just once. The chain joins TRBV2 to TRBJ1-2, with D tentatively TRBD1 (5 bases). Sequencing used PBMCs, obtained in a trial of ipilimumab plus nivolumab as post-transplant consolidation. The receptor was isolated from a male donor with multiple myeloma. The CDR3 DNA reads TGTGCCAGCAGGACAGCTGCCTATGGCTACACCTTC. Residues: CASRTAAYGYTF.